The following is a T cell receptor (beta chain) sequence with its context. Its antigen is unidentified. Relative to the germline gene, one junction end is altered; a read error may explain this. RNA was extracted from whole blood without cell sorting, alongside germline DNA. A constant-region primer served to make TCR beta cDNA from about 0.45 ug total RNA. For TCR beta, libraries were produced by three nested multiplex PCR rounds using slightly modified ARM-PCR. TCRdb independently ran MiXCR on the multiplex PCR reads; one entry per CDR3 protein. The table has more than 150,000 distinct CDR3 sequences, over 50% seen once; the top ten hold approximately 67%. These data originate in a study of tumor-infiltrating lymphocytes in primary liver carcinoma. The overall study: The cohort included men and women aged 30 to 69 years.

Study results and limitations: Tumors carried a top-250-clone fraction significantly exceeding that of blood (p = 0.039). The samples were not sorted (they were bulk), so CD4+ and CD8+ repertoires were not compared. Tumor-adjacent and tumor-blood pairs displayed less overlap than did pairs of tumor regions.

The specimen was peripheral blood. The sequence derives from a man between 40 and 49 years old with primary liver carcinoma and hepatitis B virus infection.

This CDR3 reads CTSSLDSFQLWYNEQFF. CDR3 DNA sequence: TGTACCAGCAGCTTAGATTCTTTCCAGCTGTGGTACAATGAGCAGTTCTTC. This chain uses TRBV11-2 with TRBJ2-1; D call uncertain. Germline CDR1 reads SGHAT; CDR2 reads FQNNGV. The CDR3 sequence is 17 residues long.